Each of the 19 T cell receptor beta chains below was sequenced from the same sample in a study of blood T cell repertoires in COVID-19. Libraries were prepared by immunoSEQ multiplex PCR; TCRdb keeps only in-frame clonotypes and omits some of them. The sample has some 270,000 clones, roughly 90% seen once. Sequences were obtained from PBMCs or T cells enriched from blood (not recorded which). The source is a woman aged 55-69 years who had recovered from COVID-19.

This clone appeared once. V is TRBV5-1 and J is TRBJ1-3, with no clear D. The CDR3 extends over 16 amino acids. Germline values: CDR1 SGHRS, CDR2 YFSETQ. Between the trimmed V and J ends, which lost 2 bases and 3 bases, there was a span of 15 bases. In DNA form, the CDR3 reads TGCGCCAGCAGCTTAACGACAAGTACCCTTGGAAACACCATATATTTT. It specifies CASSLTTSTLGNTIYF.

V and J are TRBV5-6 and TRBJ1-6; 8 bases line up with TRBD1. CDR1 and CDR2 (germline): SGHDT, YYEEEE. The CDR3 has 15 residues. Trimming at V came to 1 base and at J to 9 bases, leaving 6 bases not matched to a gene. CDR3 coding DNA: TGTGCCAGCAGCTTGAGAACAGGGGGGGGTTCACCCCTCCACTTT. Protein sequence: CASSLRTGGGSPLHF.

The chain joins TRBV27 to TRBJ1-1; TRBD1 aligns across 8 bases. The V gene's germline CDR1 is MNHEY and CDR2 SMNVEV (reference sequence). V gave up 4 bases and J gave up 2 bases; unmatched junction bases: 3. CDR3 length: 14 residues. CDR3: CASSSGQGNTEAFF. CDR3 nucleotides: TGTGCCAGCAGTTCCGGACAGGGCAACACTGAAGCTTTCTTT.

CDR3 in amino acids: CASSSAADANTEAFF. The CDR3 coding sequence is TGTGCCAGCAGTTCAGCGGCGGACGCGAACACTGAAGCTTTCTTT. The J gene is TRBJ1-1, the V gene TRBV28; D remains unclear. The CDR3 spans 15 residues. The germline V and J ends were trimmed by 4 bases and 1 base, with 13 bases remaining between them. CDR1 and CDR2 from the germline V gene are MDHEN and SYDVKM.

The V and J genes are TRBV3-1 (or the pseudogene TRBV3-2) and TRBJ1-2; tentative D call: TRBD1 (5 bases). V lost 2 bases, J lost 4 bases, and 17 bases lay in between. Per germline, CDR1 LGHDT and CDR2 YNNKEL (reference sequence). This CDR3 is 16 amino acids long. The CDR3 reads CASSQRSGGRGYGYTF. The CDR3 DNA sequence: TGTGCCAGCAGCCAACGTTCCGGGGGTAGGGGCTATGGCTACACCTTC.

CDR3 residues: CASSGAGEYEQYF. The DNA for the CDR3 is TGTGCCAGCAGTGGAGCAGGGGAGTACGAGCAGTACTTC. The chain uses TRBV6-6 and TRBJ2-7; the D gene is possibly TRBD1 (6 bases). This CDR3 comprises 13 residues. V lost 5 bases and J lost 4, with 12 bases in between. Germline V gene sequence: CDR1 MNHNY, CDR2 SVGAGI (reference sequence).

The count of this clone is one. The rearrangement joins TRBV12-3 or TRBV12-4 to TRBJ2-1; D not certain. The CDR3 sequence is 12 residues long. V was clipped by 6 bases and J by 9 bases, with 12 bases between them. CDR3 DNA: TGTGCCAGCAGCTCCCGCACTGGTGAGCAGTTCTTC. It specifies CASSSRTGEQFF.

The J gene is TRBJ2-7, the V gene TRBV23-1, with D possibly being TRBD1 (5 bases). TRBV23-1 is an open reading frame, and its role is uncertain. The CDR3 covers 12 residues. V lost 11 bases to trimming and J lost 3 bases, with 14 bases between them. CDR3: CAGKGRDYEQYF. The CDR3, as DNA: TGCGCCGGGAAGGGGCGAGACTACGAGCAGTACTTC.

This chain connects TRBV30 to TRBJ1-5, with D uncertain. The germline V gene encodes CDR1 GTSNPN and CDR2 SVGIG (reference sequence). The CDR3 loop spans 13 amino acids. With 1 base removed from V and 0 bases from J, the gap between germline ends came to 4 bases. This CDR3 reads CAWSGGSNQPQHF. The CDR3 region has the DNA TGTGCCTGGAGTGGAGGTAGCAATCAGCCCCAGCATTTT.

This rearrangement joins TRBV12-3 or TRBV12-4 to TRBJ1-6, with TRBD1 matching 9 bases. The V segment lost 10 bases and the J segment 6 bases; nucleotides outside the gene matches: 4. The CDR3 has 13 amino acids. CDR3 loop: CATSGQGNSPLHF. CDR3 DNA: TGTGCCACCTCGGGACAGGGTAATTCACCCCTCCACTTT.

The J gene is TRBJ1-2, the V gene TRBV30, with D unresolved. Germline V gene lookup returns CDR1 GTSNPN and CDR2 SVGIG (reference sequence). V was clipped by 0 bases and J by 13 bases, with 21 bases between them. The length of the CDR3 is 14 residues. In DNA, the CDR3 is TGTGCCTGGAGTGTACCGGAGATATCTATGGCTTTCACCTTC. It is translated as CAWSVPEISMAFTF.

V usage is TRBV19 and J usage is TRBJ2-1; D gene unclear. The germline V gene encodes CDR1 LNHDA and CDR2 SQIVND (reference sequence). The length of the CDR3 is 14 residues. The V gene lost 2 bases and the J gene lost 6 bases, with 11 bases spanning the gap. CDR3 coding DNA: TGTGCCAGTAGTATAAGTCCGACACTCAATGAGCAGTTCTTC. Protein sequence: CASSISPTLNEQFF. Based on the CDR3 plus reference TRBV19 and TRBJ2-1, the full variable domain is DGGITQSPKYLFRKEGQNVTLSCEQNLNHDAMYWYRQDPGQGLRLIYYSQIVNDFQKGDIAEGYSVSREKKESFPLTVTSAQKNPTAFYLCASSISPTLNEQFFGPGTRLTVL.

The chain joins TRBV7-9 to TRBJ2-7; D call uncertain. Trimming stripped 5 bases from V and 0 bases from J, with 11 bases between. CDR1 and CDR2 from the germline V gene are SEHNR and FQNEAQ (reference sequence). This CDR3 contains 14 residues. The CDR3 loop is CASSLLTSSYEQYF. The CDR3 coding sequence is TGTGCCAGCAGCCTCCTAACGAGCTCCTACGAGCAGTACTTC. The full variable domain, rest sourced from reference TRBV7-9 and TRBJ2-7, is DTGVSQNPRHKITKRGQNVTFRCDPISEHNRLYWYRQTLGQGPEFLTYFQNEAQLEKSRLLSDRFSAERPKGSFSTLEIQRTEQGDSAMYLCASSLLTSSYEQYFGPGTRLTVT.

CDR3 loop: CASRQTPGNYGYTF. CDR3 bases: TGTGCCAGCAGACAAACCCCAGGGAACTATGGCTACACCTTC. The chain joins TRBV7-3 to TRBJ1-2; weak D call: TRBD1 (5 bases). The CDR3 covers 14 residues. V shed 6 bases and J shed 2 bases, with 13 bases lying between them. Germline CDR1 and CDR2: SGHTA and FQGTGA.

This clone was seen just once. The chain carries TRBV5-1 and TRBJ1-1; TRBD1 might be the D (5 bases). The germline gives CDR1 SGHRS, CDR2 YFSETQ. The CDR3 contains 15 residues. Trimming stripped 0 bases from V and 3 bases from J, with 12 bases between. The CDR3 sequence: CASSLAREEDTEAFF. DNA for the CDR3: TGCGCCAGCAGCTTGGCCAGGGAGGAGGACACTGAAGCTTTCTTT.

A few counts support this clone. The genes are TRBV9 and TRBJ1-2; D is possibly TRBD1 (5 bases). The V gene's germline CDR1 is SGDLS and CDR2 YYNGEE. V lost 0 bases and J lost 5, with 14 bases in between. This CDR3 has 15 amino acids. CDR3: CASSVAPGPTYGYTF. Here the CDR3 DNA reads TGTGCCAGCAGCGTAGCGCCAGGGCCGACTTATGGCTACACCTTC. The full variable domain, rest sourced from reference TRBV9 and TRBJ1-2, is DSGVTQTPKHLITATGQRVTLRCSPRSGDLSVYWYQQSLDQGLQFLIQYYNGEERAKGNILERFSAQQFPDLHSELNLSSLELGDSALYFCASSVAPGPTYGYTFGSGTRLTVV.

A word on this clone: Different DNA sequences within this sample yield the same CDR3. The V call is TRBV11-2, the J call TRBJ1-1; 7 nucleotides line up with TRBD1. The CDR3 is 14 amino acids. Germline CDR1 is SGHAT and CDR2 is FQNNGV. V trimming: 2 bases; J trimming: 5 bases; junction bases outside the gene matches: 5. The CDR3 sequence: CASSLLTGNTEAFF. The CDR3 DNA reads as TGTGCCAGCAGCTTATTGACAGGGAATACTGAAGCTTTCTTT.

This clone appeared a single time. The chain couples TRBV3-1 (or the pseudogene TRBV3-2) to TRBJ2-5; 10 bases are a match to TRBD2. Losses at the gene ends were 3 bases for V and 6 bases for J; bases not matched to a gene: 16. Per the germline V gene, CDR1 is LGHDT and CDR2 is YNNKEL (reference sequence). This CDR3 comprises 18 residues. The CDR3: CASSHYGLAGEGEQTQYF. CDR3 bases: TGTGCCAGCAGCCATTACGGTCTAGCGGGGGAGGGTGAGCAGACCCAGTACTTC.

In DNA form, the CDR3 reads TGTGCCAGCTCAGGAGCGGGGGACACAGATACGCAGTATTTT. It translates to CASSGAGDTDTQYF. The V call is TRBV18, the J call TRBJ2-3; 8 nucleotides match TRBD2. The V and J ends lost 5 bases and 2 bases, in that order; junction bases with no gene match: 3. The V gene's germline CDR1 is KGHSH and CDR2 LQKENI. The length of the CDR3 is 14 residues.